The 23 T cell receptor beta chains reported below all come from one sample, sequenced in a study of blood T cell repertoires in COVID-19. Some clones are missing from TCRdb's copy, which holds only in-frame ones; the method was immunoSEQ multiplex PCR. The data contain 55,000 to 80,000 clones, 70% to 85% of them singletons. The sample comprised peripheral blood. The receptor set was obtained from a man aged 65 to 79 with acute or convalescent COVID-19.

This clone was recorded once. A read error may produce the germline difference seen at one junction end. In DNA, the CDR3 is TGTGCCAGCAGTTTAGGAAGGACAGTCTATGGCTACACCTTC. Protein sequence: CASSLGRTVYGYTF. The chain recombines TRBV7-2 with TRBJ1-2, with D perhaps TRBD1 (6 bases). The CDR3 totals 14 residues. Germline loops: CDR1 SGHTA, CDR2 FQGNSA.

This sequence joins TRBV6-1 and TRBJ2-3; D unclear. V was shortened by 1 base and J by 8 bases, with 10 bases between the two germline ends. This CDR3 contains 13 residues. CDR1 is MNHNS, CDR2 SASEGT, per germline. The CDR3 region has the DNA TGTGCCAGCAGTGAAGTGGTAGCAAGTACGCAGTATTTT. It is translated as CASSEVVASTQYF.

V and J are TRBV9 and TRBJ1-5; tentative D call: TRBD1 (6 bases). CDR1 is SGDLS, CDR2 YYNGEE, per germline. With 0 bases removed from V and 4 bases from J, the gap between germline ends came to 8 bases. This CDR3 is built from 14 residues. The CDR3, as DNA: TGTGCCAGCAGCGTAGACCAGGGGAATCAGCCCCAGCATTTT. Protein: CASSVDQGNQPQHF. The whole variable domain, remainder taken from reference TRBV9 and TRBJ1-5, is DSGVTQTPKHLITATGQRVTLRCSPRSGDLSVYWYQQSLDQGLQFLIQYYNGEERAKGNILERFSAQQFPDLHSELNLSSLELGDSALYFCASSVDQGNQPQHFGDGTRLSIL.

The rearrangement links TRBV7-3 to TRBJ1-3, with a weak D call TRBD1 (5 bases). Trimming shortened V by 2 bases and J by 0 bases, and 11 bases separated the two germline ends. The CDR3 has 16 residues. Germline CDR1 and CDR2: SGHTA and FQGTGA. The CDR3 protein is CASSLGRGNSGNTIYF. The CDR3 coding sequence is TGTGCCAGCAGCTTAGGGCGGGGGAACTCTGGAAACACCATATATTTT.

The CDR3 DNA follows: TGTGCCAGCAGCACCAGAGGACTAGCAAAGTCCTACGAGCAGTACTTC. Amino acids: CASSTRGLAKSYEQYF. J is TRBJ2-7 and V is TRBV5-4; 8 bases agree with TRBD2. Germline CDR1 reads SGHNT; CDR2 reads YYREEE (reference sequence). J was trimmed by 1 base and V by 4 bases; bases with no gene match: 10. The CDR3 has 16 residues.

The CDR3 here is CASSLKQHQPQHF. Written as DNA, the CDR3 is TGTGCCAGCAGCCTTAAACAGCATCAGCCCCAGCATTTT. The chain joins TRBV11-2 to TRBJ1-5; D remains ambiguous. Germline V CDR1 and CDR2: SGHAT, FQNNGV. The CDR3 loop spans 13 amino acids. Deletions cut 5 bases from V and 5 bases from J, with 10 bases between.

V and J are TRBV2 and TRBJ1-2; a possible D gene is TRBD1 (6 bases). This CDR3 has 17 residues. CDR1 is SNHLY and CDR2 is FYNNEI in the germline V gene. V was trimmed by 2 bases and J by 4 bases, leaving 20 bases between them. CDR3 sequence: CASSELNRPTGSYGYTF. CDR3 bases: TGTGCCAGCAGTGAACTTAACCGTCCGACAGGCAGCTATGGCTACACCTTC.

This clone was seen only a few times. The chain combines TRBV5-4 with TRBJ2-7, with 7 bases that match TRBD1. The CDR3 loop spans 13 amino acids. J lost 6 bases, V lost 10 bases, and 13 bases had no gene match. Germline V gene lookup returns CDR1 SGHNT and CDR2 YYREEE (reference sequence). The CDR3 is CAVWDRDRSEQYF. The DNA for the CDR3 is TGTGCCGTCTGGGACAGAGACCGTTCCGAGCAGTACTTC.

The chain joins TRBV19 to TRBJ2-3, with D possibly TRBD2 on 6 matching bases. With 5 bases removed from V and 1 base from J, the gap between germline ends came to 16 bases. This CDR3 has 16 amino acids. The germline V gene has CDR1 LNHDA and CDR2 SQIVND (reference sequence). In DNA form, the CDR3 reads TGTGCCAGTAGTCCCTCGAGAGGCGGGGGCACAGATACGCAGTATTTT. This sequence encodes CASSPSRGGGTDTQYF.

In nucleotides, the CDR3 is TGTGCCAGTAGGGGACAGGGAGTCACTAATGAAAAACTGTTTTTT. It encodes CASRGQGVTNEKLFF. The V call is TRBV19, the J call TRBJ1-4; 9 bases agree with TRBD1. V was clipped by 6 bases and J by 2 bases; unmatched bases: 4. There are 15 residues in the CDR3. Germline loops: CDR1 LNHDA, CDR2 SQIVND (reference sequence).

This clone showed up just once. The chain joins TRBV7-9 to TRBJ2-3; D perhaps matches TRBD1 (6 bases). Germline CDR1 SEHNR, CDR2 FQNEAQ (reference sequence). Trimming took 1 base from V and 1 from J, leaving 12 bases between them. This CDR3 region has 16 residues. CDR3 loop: CASSLGGGGGTDTQYF. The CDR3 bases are TGTGCCAGCAGCTTAGGAGGGGGTGGAGGCACAGATACGCAGTATTTT. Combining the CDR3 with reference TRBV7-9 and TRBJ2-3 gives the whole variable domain DTGVSQNPRHKITKRGQNVTFRCDPISEHNRLYWYRQTLGQGPEFLTYFQNEAQLEKSRLLSDRFSAERPKGSFSTLEIQRTEQGDSAMYLCASSLGGGGGTDTQYFGPGTRLTVL.

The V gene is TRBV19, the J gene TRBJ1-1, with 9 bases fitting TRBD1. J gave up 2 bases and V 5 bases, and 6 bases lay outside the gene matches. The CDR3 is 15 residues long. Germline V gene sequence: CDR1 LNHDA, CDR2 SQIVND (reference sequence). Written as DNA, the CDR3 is TGTGCCAGTAGTGCCTGGGACAGGGCCAACACTGAAGCTTTCTTT. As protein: CASSAWDRANTEAFF. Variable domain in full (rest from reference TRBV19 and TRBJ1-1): DGGITQSPKYLFRKEGQNVTLSCEQNLNHDAMYWYRQDPGQGLRLIYYSQIVNDFQKGDIAEGYSVSREKKESFPLTVTSAQKNPTAFYLCASSAWDRANTEAFFGQGTRLTVV.

CDR3 DNA: TGTGCCAGCAGACCTCAGGGGAAAAGCACAGATACGCAGTATTTT. This gives the protein CASRPQGKSTDTQYF. The rearrangement links TRBV28 to TRBJ2-3; a possible D gene is TRBD1 (6 bases). CDR3 length: 15 residues. The ends were cut back, 6 bases at V and 0 bases at J, with 13 bases in the middle. Germline V CDR1 and CDR2: MDHEN, SYDVKM.

CDR3 bases: TGTGCCAGCAGCTCAATCGGCCGAGGGGCGGGAGAAGATGAGCAGTTCTTC. Protein product: CASSSIGRGAGEDEQFF. The chain recombines TRBV7-9 with TRBJ2-1; 7 bases align to TRBD2. The V segment lost 4 bases and the J segment 8 bases; nucleotides outside the gene matches: 17. This CDR3 spans 17 amino acids. Germline V gene sequence: CDR1 SEHNR, CDR2 FQNEAQ (reference sequence). The full variable domain, rest sourced from reference TRBV7-9 and TRBJ2-1, is DTGVSQNPRHKITKRGQNVTFRCDPISEHNRLYWYRQTLGQGPEFLTYFQNEAQLEKSRLLSDRFSAERPKGSFSTLEIQRTEQGDSAMYLCASSSIGRGAGEDEQFFGPGTRLTVL.

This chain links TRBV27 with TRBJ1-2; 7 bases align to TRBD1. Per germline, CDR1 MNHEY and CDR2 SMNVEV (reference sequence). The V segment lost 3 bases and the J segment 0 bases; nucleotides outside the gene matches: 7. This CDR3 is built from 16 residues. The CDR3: CASSFSGQDANYGYTF. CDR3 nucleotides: TGTGCCAGCAGTTTCTCCGGACAGGACGCTAACTATGGCTACACCTTC.

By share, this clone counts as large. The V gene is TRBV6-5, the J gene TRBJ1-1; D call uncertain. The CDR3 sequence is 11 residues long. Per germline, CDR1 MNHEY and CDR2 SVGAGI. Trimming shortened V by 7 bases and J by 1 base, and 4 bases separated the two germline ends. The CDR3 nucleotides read TGTGCCAGCACCGGGAACACTGAAGCTTTCTTT. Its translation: CASTGNTEAFF.

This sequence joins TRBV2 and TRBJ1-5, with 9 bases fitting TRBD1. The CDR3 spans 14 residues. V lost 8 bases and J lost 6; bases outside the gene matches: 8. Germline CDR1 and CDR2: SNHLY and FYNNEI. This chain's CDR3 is CASGAQGARQPQHF. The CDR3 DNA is TGTGCCAGCGGGGCACAGGGGGCGCGTCAGCCCCAGCATTTT.

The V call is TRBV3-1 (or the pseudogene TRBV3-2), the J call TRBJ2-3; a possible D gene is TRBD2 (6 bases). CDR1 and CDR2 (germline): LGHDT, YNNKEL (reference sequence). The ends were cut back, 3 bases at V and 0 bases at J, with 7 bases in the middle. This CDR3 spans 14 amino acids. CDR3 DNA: TGTGCCAGCAGCCAGGGACTTAGCACAGATACGCAGTATTTT. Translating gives CASSQGLSTDTQYF.

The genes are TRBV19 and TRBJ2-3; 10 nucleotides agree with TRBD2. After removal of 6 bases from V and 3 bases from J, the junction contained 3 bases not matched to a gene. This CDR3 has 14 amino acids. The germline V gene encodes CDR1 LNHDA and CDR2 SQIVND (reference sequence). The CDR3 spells CASRSSGSTDTQYF. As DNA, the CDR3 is TGTGCCAGTAGGTCTAGCGGGAGTACAGATACGCAGTATTTT.

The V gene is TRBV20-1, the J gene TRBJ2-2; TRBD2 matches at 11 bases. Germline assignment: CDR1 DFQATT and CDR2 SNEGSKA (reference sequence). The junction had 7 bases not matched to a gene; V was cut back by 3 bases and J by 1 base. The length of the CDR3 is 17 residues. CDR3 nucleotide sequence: TGCAGTGCTAGTGGAATAGCGGGAGGGGTGAACACCGGGGAGCTGTTTTTT. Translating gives CSASGIAGGVNTGELFF.

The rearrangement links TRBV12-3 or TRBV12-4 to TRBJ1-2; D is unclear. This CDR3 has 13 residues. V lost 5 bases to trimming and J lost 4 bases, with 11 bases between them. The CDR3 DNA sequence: TGTGCCAGCAGTACCTATAACGCCTATGGCTACACCTTC. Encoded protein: CASSTYNAYGYTF.

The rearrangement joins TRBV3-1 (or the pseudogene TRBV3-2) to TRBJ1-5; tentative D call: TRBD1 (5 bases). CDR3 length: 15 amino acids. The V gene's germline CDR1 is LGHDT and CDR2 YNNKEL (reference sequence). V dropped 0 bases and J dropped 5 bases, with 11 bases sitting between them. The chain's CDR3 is CASSQDAQGHQPQHF. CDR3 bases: TGTGCCAGCAGCCAAGATGCCCAGGGCCATCAGCCCCAGCATTTT.

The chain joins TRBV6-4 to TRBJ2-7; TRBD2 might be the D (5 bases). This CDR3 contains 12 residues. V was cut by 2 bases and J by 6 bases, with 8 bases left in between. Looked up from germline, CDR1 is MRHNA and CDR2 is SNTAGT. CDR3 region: CASSDDGVEQYF. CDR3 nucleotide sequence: TGTGCCAGCAGTGACGACGGGGTCGAGCAGTACTTC.